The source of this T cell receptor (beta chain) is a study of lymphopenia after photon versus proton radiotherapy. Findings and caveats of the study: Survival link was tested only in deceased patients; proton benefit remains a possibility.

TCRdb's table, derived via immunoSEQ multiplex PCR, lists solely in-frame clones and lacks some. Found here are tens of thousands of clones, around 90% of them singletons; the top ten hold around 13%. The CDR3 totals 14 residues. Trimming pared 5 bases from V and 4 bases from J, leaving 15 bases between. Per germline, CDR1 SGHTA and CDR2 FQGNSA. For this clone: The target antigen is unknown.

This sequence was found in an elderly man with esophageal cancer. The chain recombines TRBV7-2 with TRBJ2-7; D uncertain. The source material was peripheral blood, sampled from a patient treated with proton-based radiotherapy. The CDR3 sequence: CASSRHFSRYEQYF. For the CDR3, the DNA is TGTGCCAGCAGCCGTCACTTCTCAAGGTACGAGCAGTACTTC.